Each of the 9 T cell receptor beta chains below was sequenced from the same sample in a study of blood T cell repertoires in COVID-19. The data were produced by immunoSEQ multiplex PCR, yet TCRdb's version contains in-frame clones alone and is incomplete. The sample has more than 200,000 clones, around 87% seen once. Specimen: PBMCs or T cells enriched from blood (not recorded which). The receptors here all came from a man aged 30 to 39 in a cohort exposed to, infected with or recovered from COVID-19 (not recorded which).

This clone was seen only once. This chain joins TRBV3-1 (or the pseudogene TRBV3-2) and TRBJ2-1; 7 nucleotides align to TRBD2. CDR1 LGHDT and CDR2 YNNKEL come from the germline V gene (reference sequence). The CDR3 loop spans 15 amino acids. Trimming at V came to 0 bases and at J to 10 bases, leaving 9 bases not matched to a gene. The CDR3 coding sequence is TGTGCCAGCAGCCAAGAATGGGCTAGCGGAGAAGAGCAGTTCTTC. Its translation: CASSQEWASGEEQFF.

The rearrangement links TRBV20-1 to TRBJ1-2; D gene unclear. Germline V gene sequence: CDR1 DFQATT, CDR2 SNEGSKA (reference sequence). V lost 7 bases and J lost 2, with 11 bases in between. This CDR3 comprises 12 residues. The CDR3 is CSGREGNYGYTF. CDR3 bases: TGCAGTGGTCGTGAGGGCAACTATGGCTACACCTTC.

This clone was detected once. The V gene is TRBV7-3, the J gene TRBJ1-2; 9 nucleotides match TRBD1. Germline V gene data show CDR1 as SGHTA and CDR2 as FQGTGA. J lost 7 bases, V lost 5 bases, and 11 bases had no gene match. CDR3 length: 15 amino acids. CDR3 nucleotides: TGTGCCAGCAGCCCCGGGACAGGGACCAAAGGTGGCTACACCTTC. This gives the protein CASSPGTGTKGGYTF. The full variable domain, its missing parts supplied by reference TRBV7-3 and TRBJ1-2, is GAGVSQTPSNKVTEKGKYVELRCDPISGHTALYWYRQSLGQGPEFLIYFQGTGAADDSGLPNDRFFAVRPEGSVSTLKIQRTERGDSAVYLCASSPGTGTKGGYTFGSGTRLTVV.

The V and J genes are TRBV6-1 and TRBJ1-6, with D perhaps matching TRBD1 (6 bases). V shed 4 bases and J shed 0 bases, with 10 bases lying between them. CDR3 length: 16 amino acids. Per germline, CDR1 MNHNS and CDR2 SASEGT. CDR3 amino acids: CASSGQASSYNSPLHF. As DNA, the CDR3 is TGTGCCAGCAGTGGACAGGCGAGCTCCTATAATTCACCCCTCCACTTT.

This sequence joins TRBV6-5 and TRBJ2-2; possibly TRBD1 for D (6 bases). V gave up 5 bases and J gave up 0 bases, with 10 bases separating them. This CDR3 has 15 residues. Germline V gives CDR1 MNHEY, CDR2 SVGAGI. The chain's CDR3 is CASSPDRPNTGELFF. DNA for the CDR3: TGTGCCAGCAGTCCAGACAGGCCGAACACCGGGGAGCTGTTTTTT.

This chain joins TRBV2 and TRBJ1-2; no clear D. Germline V gene data show CDR1 as SNHLY and CDR2 as FYNNEI. CDR3 length: 14 amino acids. The germline V and J ends were trimmed by 7 bases and 4 bases, with 16 bases remaining between them. The CDR3 reads CASTLTPEVYGYTF. CDR3 bases: TGTGCCAGCACCCTTACCCCAGAGGTCTATGGCTACACCTTC.

The gene calls are TRBV7-9 and TRBJ1-5, with 10 nucleotides matching TRBD1. This CDR3 spans 18 amino acids. From germline, CDR1 is SEHNR and CDR2 FQNEAQ (reference sequence). Losses at the gene ends were 4 bases for V and 1 base for J; bases not matched to a gene: 10. The CDR3 loop reads CASSSGRQGASSNQPQHF. CDR3 nucleotides: TGTGCCAGCAGCTCCGGAAGACAGGGGGCGTCGAGCAATCAGCCCCAGCATTTT. The full variable domain, in which reference TRBV7-9 and TRBJ1-5 provide the parts outside the CDR3, is DTGVSQNPRHKITKRGQNVTFRCDPISEHNRLYWYRQTLGQGPEFLTYFQNEAQLEKSRLLSDRFSAERPKGSFSTLEIQRTEQGDSAMYLCASSSGRQGASSNQPQHFGDGTRLSIL.

This clone was observed a handful of times. The chain employs TRBV28 and TRBJ1-4; 8 bases map to TRBD1. The germline V gene encodes CDR1 MDHEN and CDR2 SYDVKM. Trimming removed 5 bases from V and 5 bases from J; junction bases left unmatched: 7. CDR3 length: 15 amino acids. CDR3 residues: CASSLPRQGNEKLFF. CDR3 sequence (DNA): TGTGCCAGCAGTCTCCCGAGACAGGGGAATGAAAAACTGTTTTTT.

V usage is TRBV5-1 and J usage is TRBJ2-5; 7 bases line up with TRBD1. Germline CDR1 is SGHRS and CDR2 is YFSETQ. The CDR3 runs to 16 residues. Trimming removed 3 bases from V and 2 bases from J; junction bases left unmatched: 10. The CDR3 DNA reads as TGCGCCAGCAGCTACGGACAGGTTCCCCCTCAAGAGACCCAGTACTTC. It specifies CASSYGQVPPQETQYF.